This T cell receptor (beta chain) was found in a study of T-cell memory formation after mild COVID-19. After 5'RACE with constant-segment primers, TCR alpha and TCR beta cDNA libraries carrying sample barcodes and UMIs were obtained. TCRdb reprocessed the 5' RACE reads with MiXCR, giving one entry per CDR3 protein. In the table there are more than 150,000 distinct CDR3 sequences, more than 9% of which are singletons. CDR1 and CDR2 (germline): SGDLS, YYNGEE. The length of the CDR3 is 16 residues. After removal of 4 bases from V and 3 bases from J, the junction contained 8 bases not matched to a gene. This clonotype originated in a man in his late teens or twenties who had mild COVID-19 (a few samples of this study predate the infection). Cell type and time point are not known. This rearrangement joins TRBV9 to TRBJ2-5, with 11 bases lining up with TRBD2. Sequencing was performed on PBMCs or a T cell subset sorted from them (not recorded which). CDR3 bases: TGTGCCAGCAGCCCCCGTAGCGGGGGGGCCGAAGAGACCCAGTACTTC. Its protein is CASSPRSGGAEETQYF.